This T cell receptor beta chain was sequenced during a study of PD-L1 blockade in urothelial cancer. For the study at large: Atezolizumab (1,200 mg intravenously every 3 weeks) began at some point between 2014 and 2016 for patients.

Time point reported: peripheral blood 6 weeks after treatment start. Assay: immunoSEQ multiplex PCR; the TCRdb copy retains only in-frame clones and omits some. The sample has 40,000 or so clones; less than 90% are singletons. The source material was PBMCs, sampled around atezolizumab (anti-PD-L1) treatment. The sequence was obtained from a man between 60 and 75 years old with urothelial cancer.

The CDR3 reads CASSQFRAGSSYEQYF. CDR3 in DNA: TGCGCCAGCAGCCAATTTCGGGCGGGATCCTCCTACGAGCAGTACTTC. This chain uses TRBV4-1 with TRBJ2-7; D possibly corresponds to TRBD2 (6 bases). Germline V gene sequence: CDR1 MGHRA, CDR2 YSYEKL. V lost 2 bases, J lost 0 bases, and 14 bases lay in between. The CDR3 is 16 amino acids.